The sample holds a few counts of the clone carrying this TCR beta chain. Authors' processing steps: How many nucleated cells were present was estimated from reference gene primer amplification. Clones were read by immunoSEQ multiplex PCR, and TCRdb kept only the in-frame ones, dropping some. That table furnishes V, J and clone size, whereas the DNA furnished D and trimming. The sample records under 200,000 clones, 81% being singletons. This specimen comes from a study of blood T cell repertoires in COVID-19. Study information: Some COVID-19 samples were acute and others convalescent; all came from the United States, Italy and Spain. The cDNA or gDNA used as material had been derived from T cells, B-cell-depleted T cells, or PBMCs.

The CDR3 contains 17 residues. Losses at the gene ends were 3 bases for V and 5 bases for J; bases not matched to a gene: 13. Assignments of participants to cohorts depended upon their own reported clinical history. This TCR derives from a woman aged 40 to 50 with acute COVID-19. Sequencing was performed on PBMCs or T cells enriched from blood (not recorded which). The rearrangement joins TRBV5-3 to TRBJ2-5; 10 bases line up with TRBD1. TRBV5-3 is labeled an ORF, and its function is uncertain. The CDR3 coding sequence is TGTGCCAGAAGCTGTCCGGGACAGGGGCCCCGAGGGGAGACCCAGTACTTC. Protein: CARSCPGQGPRGETQYF.